The present T cell receptor beta chain was sequenced within a study of control samples from healthy donors and cancer patients. TCRdb's copy holds only in-frame clones and misses some; the assay was immunoSEQ multiplex PCR. Here the sample spans around 130,000 clones, about 87% being singletons. The CDR3 is 11 amino acids. Per germline, CDR1 SGHDT and CDR2 YYEEEE. V was clipped by 3 bases and J by 6 bases, with 3 bases between them. V and J are TRBV5-6 and TRBJ2-2; unclear D gene. The receptor was isolated from a man aged 30 to 39 in good health. Sequencing was carried out using blood. CDR3 sequence: CASSSAGELFF. Written as DNA, the CDR3 is TGTGCCAGCAGCTCCGCCGGGGAGCTGTTTTTT.